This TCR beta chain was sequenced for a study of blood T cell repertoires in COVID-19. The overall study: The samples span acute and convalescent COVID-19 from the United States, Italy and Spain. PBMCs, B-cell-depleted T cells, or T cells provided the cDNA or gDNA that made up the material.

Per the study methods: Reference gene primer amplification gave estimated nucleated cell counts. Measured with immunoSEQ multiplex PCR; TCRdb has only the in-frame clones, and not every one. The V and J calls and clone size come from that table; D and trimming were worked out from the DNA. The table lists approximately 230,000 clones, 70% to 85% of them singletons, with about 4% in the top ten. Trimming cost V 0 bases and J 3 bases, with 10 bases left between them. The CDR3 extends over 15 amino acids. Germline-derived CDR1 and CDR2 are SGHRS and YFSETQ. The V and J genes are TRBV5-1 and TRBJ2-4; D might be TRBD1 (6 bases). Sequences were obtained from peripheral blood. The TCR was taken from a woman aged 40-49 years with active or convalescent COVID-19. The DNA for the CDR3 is TGCGCCAGCAGCTTGGAGGGACACGTCAAAAACATTCAGTACTTC. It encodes CASSLEGHVKNIQYF.